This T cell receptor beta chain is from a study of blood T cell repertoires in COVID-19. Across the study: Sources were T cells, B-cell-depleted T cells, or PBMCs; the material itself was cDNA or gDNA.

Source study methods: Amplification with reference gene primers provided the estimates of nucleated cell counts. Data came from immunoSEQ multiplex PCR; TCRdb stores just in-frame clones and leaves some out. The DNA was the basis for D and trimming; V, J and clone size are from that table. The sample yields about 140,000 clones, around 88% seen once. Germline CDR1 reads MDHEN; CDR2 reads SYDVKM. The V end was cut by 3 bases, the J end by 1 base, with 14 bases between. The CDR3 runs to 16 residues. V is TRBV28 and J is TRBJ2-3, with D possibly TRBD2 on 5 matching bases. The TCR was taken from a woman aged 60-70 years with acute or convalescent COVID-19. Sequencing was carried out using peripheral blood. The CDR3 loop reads CASSFLGEGGTDTQYF. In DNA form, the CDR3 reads TGTGCCAGCAGTTTTCTCGGGGAAGGAGGCACAGATACGCAGTATTTT.